The clone carrying this T cell receptor beta chain was seen a few times. No antigen is known for it. A much larger clone is a single base away; this may be a read error. This entry comes from a study of Graves' ophthalmopathy and Graves' hyperthyroidism. Whole-study findings and limits: Sensitivity reached around 67% and specificity approximately 78% when the model predicted ophthalmopathy progression. In blood, most expanded thyroid clonotypes above 0.001 frequency were also detected.

CDR3 size: 11 residues. CDR1 is SQVTM and CDR2 is ANQGSEA in the germline V gene. V was cut by 5 bases and J by 2 bases, with 6 bases left in between. RNA transcripts provided the template for amplifying TCR beta CDR3 regions. First-round RT-PCR used HTBI primers; second-round multiplex PCR followed. MiXCR, run by TCRdb on the multiplex PCR reads, gives a single entry per CDR3 protein. Seen here are over a million distinct CDR3 sequences, about 35% observed once, and the top ten hold roughly 11%. The TCR originated in an adult man with Graves' hyperthyroidism. The material sequenced was peripheral blood or thyroid tissue (not recorded which). The chain is built from TRBV29-1 and TRBJ2-5, with a weak D call TRBD1 (6 bases). In nucleotides, the CDR3 is TGCAGCGTTCAGGGGCAAGAGACCCAGTACTTC. It encodes CSVQGQETQYF.